The 8 T cell receptor beta chains below all came from one sample that was sequenced in a study of T cell responses to AZD1222 COVID-19 vaccine. Assay used: immunoSEQ multiplex PCR; TCRdb lists only in-frame clones, some missing. In the table there are approximately 100,000 clones, about 89% of which are singletons. Sample: peripheral blood, taken on day 0 of AZD1222 vaccination. These receptors were obtained from an adult in good health.

This clone has only a few counts. This rearrangement joins TRBV7-8 to TRBJ2-3; maybe TRBD1 (6 bases). This CDR3 contains 16 residues. Trimming removed 1 base from V and 0 bases from J, with 11 bases in between. The V gene's germline CDR1 is SGHVS and CDR2 FQNEAQ. CDR3 DNA sequence: TGTGCCAGCAGCTTAGATACAGGGCTGAGCACAGATACGCAGTATTTT. Residues: CASSLDTGLSTDTQYF.

This chain connects TRBV28 to TRBJ1-1, with 7 bases matching TRBD1. With 7 bases clipped from V and 8 bases from J, the junction kept 4 bases outside the gene matches. The CDR3 runs 11 residues. CDR1 is MDHEN, CDR2 SYDVKM, per germline. CDR3 residues: CASIRGPEAFF. DNA for the CDR3: TGTGCCAGCATTAGGGGGCCCGAAGCTTTCTTT.

A single count supports this clone. The chain links TRBV5-1 to TRBJ2-7; the match to TRBD1 covers 9 bases. The junction had 16 bases not matched to a gene; V was cut back by 0 bases and J by 6 bases. The germline V gene encodes CDR1 SGHRS and CDR2 YFSETQ. The CDR3 length is 18 residues. CDR3 loop: CASSLGGTGIRRRGEQYF. The CDR3, as DNA: TGCGCCAGCAGCTTGGGAGGGACAGGGATCCGGAGACGCGGCGAGCAGTACTTC.

This clone has a handful of counts. This chain uses TRBV6-6 with TRBJ2-7; 8 bases map to TRBD1. Germline V gives CDR1 MNHNY, CDR2 SVGAGI (reference sequence). V lost 2 bases and J lost 9; bases outside the gene matches: 9. The CDR3 contains 14 residues. In DNA, the CDR3 is TGTGCCAGCAGTTACGACAGGGGCCCGGTCTGGCAGTACTTC. Encoded protein: CASSYDRGPVWQYF.

The chain uses TRBV5-8 and TRBJ2-7; no clear D gene. Trimming cost V 6 bases and J 3 bases, with 16 bases left between them. The CDR3 totals 14 residues. Germline V CDR1 and CDR2: SGHTS, YDEGEE. CDR3: CASNSWTLLYEQYF. CDR3 DNA: TGTGCCAGCAACTCGTGGACCCTTCTCTACGAGCAGTACTTC.

The rearrangement uses TRBV28 and TRBJ1-5, with a tentative D call TRBD1 (6 bases). Trimming removed 6 bases from V and 5 bases from J, with 8 bases in between. CDR3 length: 12 residues. Germline CDR1 is MDHEN and CDR2 is SYDVKM. Here the CDR3 DNA reads TGTGCCAGCAGCTCAGGGGATCAGCCCCAGCATTTT. It translates to CASSSGDQPQHF.

The chain joins TRBV6-5 to TRBJ1-3, with D maybe TRBD1 (5 bases). Germline V gives CDR1 MNHEY, CDR2 SVGAGI. The CDR3 contains 14 residues. V was clipped by 7 bases and J by 7 bases, with 17 bases between them. The DNA for the CDR3 is TGTGCCAGCAATCCCCGACAGAAGGGGAACACCATATATTTT. This encodes CASNPRQKGNTIYF.

The chain couples TRBV5-1 to TRBJ2-1; 8 bases are shared with TRBD2. Germline assignment: CDR1 SGHRS and CDR2 YFSETQ. The CDR3 spans 15 residues. Unmatched junction bases numbered 3, after V lost 3 bases and J lost 1 base. CDR3 amino acids: CASSSGGMSYNEQFF. The CDR3 DNA reads TGCGCCAGCAGCTCGGGAGGGATGTCCTACAATGAGCAGTTCTTC. Together with reference TRBV5-1 and TRBJ2-1, the CDR3 gives the full variable domain: KAGVTQTPRYLIKTRGQQVTLSCSPISGHRSVSWYQQTPGQGLQFLFEYFSETQRNKGNFPGRFSGRQFSNSRSEMNVSTLELGDSALYLCASSSGGMSYNEQFFGPGTRLTVL.